Below are 5 T cell receptor beta chains sequenced from a single sample in a study of blood T cell repertoires in COVID-19. Sequenced by immunoSEQ multiplex PCR; TCRdb stores in-frame clones only, minus some. The sample holds more than 65,000 clones; roughly 84% are singletons and the top ten take 20% to 25%. Source material: peripheral blood. Receptors originate from a woman in her forties or fifties with acute or convalescent COVID-19.

J is TRBJ2-3 and V is TRBV7-2, with 9 positions matching TRBD1. Germline V gene data show CDR1 as SGHTA and CDR2 as FQGNSA. The CDR3 contains 15 residues. The ends lost 6 bases at V and 8 bases at J; junction bases unmatched: 12. The CDR3 protein is CASRTTGGVISTQYF. CDR3 DNA: TGTGCCAGCAGAACTACAGGGGGCGTTATCTCTACGCAGTATTTT.

CDR3 in amino acids: CASGLRTTGEQFF. For the CDR3, the DNA is TGTGCTAGTGGTTTACGAACAACAGGGGAACAGTTCTTC. This chain links TRBV12-5 with TRBJ2-1; TRBD1 matches 7 bases. CDR3 length: 13 residues. Germline CDR1 and CDR2: LGHNT and FRNRAP. With 3 bases clipped from V and 13 bases from J, the junction kept 9 bases outside the gene matches.

The rearrangement links TRBV2 to TRBJ1-1; 7 nucleotides match TRBD1. Germline CDR1 SNHLY, CDR2 FYNNEI. V dropped 6 bases and J dropped 7; count of bases not matched to a gene: 5. The CDR3 sequence is 12 residues long. The CDR3 bases are TGTGCCAGCAGACCCGGGACAGTTGAAGCTTTCTTT. The encoded protein is CASRPGTVEAFF. The full variable domain, its missing parts supplied by reference TRBV2 and TRBJ1-1, is EPEVTQTPSHQVTQMGQEVILRCVPISNHLYFYWYRQILGQKVEFLVSFYNNEISEKSEIFDDQFSVERPDGSNFTLKIRSTKLEDSAMYFCASRPGTVEAFFGQGTRLTVV.

The V and J genes are TRBV6-5 and TRBJ1-1; the match to TRBD1 covers 10 bases. Unmatched junction bases numbered 13, after V lost 5 bases and J lost 10 bases. There are 15 residues in the CDR3. The germline CDR1 and CDR2 sequences are MNHEY and SVGAGI. CDR3 nucleotide sequence: TGTGCCAGCAGTAGGGACAGGGGAGCGGGAATAAGAGCTTTCTTT. This encodes CASSRDRGAGIRAFF.

V gene TRBV6-4 combines with J gene TRBJ1-6; a weak D match, TRBD1 (5 bases). The CDR3 is 19 amino acids. CDR1 is MRHNA, CDR2 SNTAGT, per germline. V dropped 6 bases and J dropped 3 bases, with 24 bases sitting between them. CDR3 coding DNA: TGTGCCAGCAGCAAACGGGGGGTGAGACCTTCCATCTATAATTCACCCCTCCACTTT. Protein product: CASSKRGVRPSIYNSPLHF.